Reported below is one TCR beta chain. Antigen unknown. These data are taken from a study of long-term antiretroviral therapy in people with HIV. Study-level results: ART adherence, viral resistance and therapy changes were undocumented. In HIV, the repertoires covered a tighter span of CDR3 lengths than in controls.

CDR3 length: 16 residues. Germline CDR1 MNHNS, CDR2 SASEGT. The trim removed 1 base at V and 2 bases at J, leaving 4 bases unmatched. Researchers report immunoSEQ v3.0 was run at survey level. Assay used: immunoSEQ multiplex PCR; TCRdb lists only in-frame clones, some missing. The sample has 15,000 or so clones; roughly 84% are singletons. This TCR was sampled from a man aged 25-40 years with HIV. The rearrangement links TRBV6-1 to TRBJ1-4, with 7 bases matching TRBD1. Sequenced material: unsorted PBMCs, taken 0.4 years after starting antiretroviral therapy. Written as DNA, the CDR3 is TGTGCCAGCAGTGAAGAGCCGGGACAGACTAATGAAAAACTGTTTTTT. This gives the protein CASSEEPGQTNEKLFF.